The rows below give T cell receptor beta chains drawn from one sample of a study of T cell responses to AZD1222 COVID-19 vaccine. Clones were read by immunoSEQ multiplex PCR, and TCRdb kept only the in-frame ones, dropping some. The data contain roughly 66,000 clones, around 90% of them singletons. The source was peripheral blood, collected 28 days after the second dose of the MenACWY control vaccine. Source of these receptors: an adult who received the MenACWY meningococcal vaccine as a control. The CDR3 runs from the conserved cysteine through the conserved F or W. The order of the fields is V gene, clone size, CDR3 protein. A row's size may be missing; if present it is once, few, many or a size class.

V gene: TRBV27
clone size: NA
CDR3 protein: CASSLLGAGDTEAFF

V gene: TRBV3-1/TRBV3-2
clone size: NA
CDR3 protein: CASSQGLGVEETQYF

V gene: TRBV12-1
clone size: NA
CDR3 protein: CASSFFQREAYNEQFF

V gene: TRBV4-1
clone size: NA
CDR3 protein: CASSQAPDRGLLIPLYGYTF

V gene: TRBV4-3
clone size: NA
CDR3 protein: CASSQTPSGGTDTQYF

V gene: TRBV28
clone size: NA
CDR3 protein: CSPGGQLPKYSNQPQHF

V gene: TRBV19
clone size: NA
CDR3 protein: CASRSSSGANVLTF

V gene: TRBV7-8
clone size: NA
CDR3 protein: CASSFRQPPLYEQYF

V gene: TRBV4-1
clone size: NA
CDR3 protein: CASSQDPLRTSEWETQYF

V gene: TRBV5-4
clone size: NA
CDR3 protein: CASSFVTGAVGYTF

V gene: TRBV28
clone size: NA
CDR3 protein: CASTKGGDLGPVGYF

V gene: TRBV6-1
clone size: NA
CDR3 protein: CASSERQGAYEQYF

V gene: TRBV2
clone size: NA
CDR3 protein: CASSAGTEASPLHF

V gene: TRBV30
clone size: NA
CDR3 protein: CAWGADRNDQPQHF

V gene: TRBV20-1
clone size: once
CDR3 protein: CSARPYNEQFF

V gene: TRBV28
clone size: NA
CDR3 protein: CASKMAGQSYNEQFF

V gene: TRBV27
clone size: NA
CDR3 protein: CASSFPGLAGVSSYNEQFF

V gene: TRBV6-5
clone size: NA
CDR3 protein: CASRGLTGGNQPQHF

V gene: TRBV20-1
clone size: NA
CDR3 protein: CSASGGTGGAGYGYTF

V gene: TRBV28
clone size: NA
CDR3 protein: CASSLAGSNYGYTF

V gene: TRBV6-5
clone size: NA
CDR3 protein: CASRPSGLYNEQFF

V gene: TRBV18
clone size: once
CDR3 protein: CASSLDRGTEKLFF

V gene: TRBV7-2
clone size: NA
CDR3 protein: CASSLGKTGFRAYEQYF

V gene: TRBV2
clone size: NA
CDR3 protein: CASRSYNEQFF

V gene: TRBV5-4
clone size: NA
CDR3 protein: CASSWGRGNNSPLHF

V gene: TRBV24-1
clone size: once
CDR3 protein: CATSDPFDRGNQPQHF

V gene: TRBV6-5
clone size: once
CDR3 protein: CASSYSDRGVYGYTF

V gene: TRBV5-4
clone size: NA
CDR3 protein: CASSLGHQPQHF

V gene: TRBV30
clone size: NA
CDR3 protein: CAWSDPDRPLGETQYF

V gene: TRBV4-1
clone size: once
CDR3 protein: CASSYPGGEQYF

V gene: TRBV4-3
clone size: once
CDR3 protein: CASSQGGNTEAFF

V gene: TRBV7-3
clone size: NA
CDR3 protein: CASSSGLLAGAGDTQYF

V gene: TRBV12-3/TRBV12-4
clone size: NA
CDR3 protein: CASSWGHEQYF

V gene: TRBV5-1
clone size: NA
CDR3 protein: CASSLYLAGPLDEQYF

V gene: TRBV27
clone size: NA
CDR3 protein: CASRLSSGNTIYF

V gene: TRBV6-5
clone size: NA
CDR3 protein: CASSYSNTLNSPLHF

V gene: TRBV7-6
clone size: NA
CDR3 protein: CASSLKGGNSPLHF

V gene: TRBV19
clone size: NA
CDR3 protein: CASSSQGAKGSEAFF

V gene: TRBV28
clone size: NA
CDR3 protein: CASIGAPSKPSYNEQFF

V gene: TRBV27
clone size: NA
CDR3 protein: CASSWSRGYEQYF

V gene: TRBV19
clone size: NA
CDR3 protein: CASSIGAASNQPQHF

V gene: TRBV29-1
clone size: few
CDR3 protein: CSVGEQGRKLFF

V gene: TRBV6-5
clone size: NA
CDR3 protein: CASSYAGTGSSYEQYF

V gene: TRBV14
clone size: NA
CDR3 protein: CASSQTGGLYNSPLHF

V gene: TRBV5-5
clone size: NA
CDR3 protein: CASSSGGGAGETQYF

V gene: TRBV6-5
clone size: NA
CDR3 protein: CASSYSGRAPEQYF

V gene: TRBV6-2/TRBV6-3
clone size: NA
CDR3 protein: CASSPLEETQYF

V gene: TRBV18
clone size: NA
CDR3 protein: CASSSLAGVPYEQYF

V gene: TRBV5-1
clone size: NA
CDR3 protein: CASSLEQASTDTQYF

V gene: TRBV11-2
clone size: NA
CDR3 protein: CASSPTGTSGNEQFF

V gene: TRBV19
clone size: NA
CDR3 protein: CASRLGAGTVISDEQFF

V gene: TRBV9
clone size: NA
CDR3 protein: CASSDLTGVTGELFF

V gene: TRBV28
clone size: NA
CDR3 protein: CASSLRGGDLDF

V gene: TRBV7-4
clone size: NA
CDR3 protein: CASSLVLAGGREQFF